This T cell receptor (beta chain) stems from a study of cytomegalovirus exposure and HLA in healthy donors. In the PCR, 60 Vbeta and 13 Jbeta primers were used. Original handling: Later, 80 million or so unique TCR beta chains were counted in an analysis, and 8.5 million to 13 million of them were shared. Measured with immunoSEQ multiplex PCR; TCRdb has only the in-frame clones, and not every one. V and J calls and clone size are those listed in that table; D and trimming were worked out from the DNA. The table shows roughly 170,000 clones, with roughly 71% occurring only once. V trimming: 5 bases; J trimming: 9 bases; junction bases outside the gene matches: 10. Germline V gene lookup returns CDR1 SEHNR and CDR2 FQNEAQ (reference sequence). The CDR3 has 14 amino acids. Broader study findings: The study dropped some indistinguishable V segments, TRBV6-2 and TRBV6-3 among them. Among TCR beta chains of equal frequency, HLA-associated ones were more clonally expanded in a later analysis.

Comment on this clone: Its antigen remains unknown. Other DNA sequences in the sample encode the same CDR3.

The chain couples TRBV7-9 to TRBJ2-1; TRBD2 aligns across 7 bases. The source is a girl aged 5-17 years in good health and CMV-seronegative. Sequenced sample: PBMCs. CDR3 residues: CASSTKRGLGEQFF. The CDR3 nucleotides are TGTGCCAGCAGCACCAAGCGGGGCCTCGGTGAGCAGTTCTTC.